The 16 T cell receptor beta chains below come from one sample, sequenced in a study of blood T cells in healthy people across ages. Then a second PCR, running roughly 7 to 11 cycles, was carried out with a sample-barcoded 5' primer and a J-beta primer mix. TCRdb redid the calling of the 5' RACE reads with MiXCR, one entry per CDR3 protein. Of roughly 1,500,000 distinct CDR3 sequences in the sample, 42% were seen once. Material: blood. The receptors derive from a woman under 30 in good health.

This chain joins TRBV10-3 and TRBJ2-7; no clear D gene. The CDR3 consists of 13 residues. CDR1 is ENHRY, CDR2 SYGVKD, per germline. Trimming shortened V by 6 bases and J by 3 bases, and 12 bases separated the two germline ends. The DNA for the CDR3 is TGTGCCATCAGCGCCGACATCTACTACGAGCAGTACTTC. Its protein product is CAISADIYYEQYF.

The rearrangement uses TRBV7-9 and TRBJ1-2, with D uncertain. Germline V gene sequence: CDR1 SEHNR, CDR2 FQNEAQ (reference sequence). V was cut by 8 bases and J by 7 bases, with 14 bases left in between. This CDR3 region has 12 residues. CDR3 DNA: TGTGCCAGCCCGGGCCCACCCAGTGGCTACACCTTC. This sequence encodes CASPGPPSGYTF.

This clonotype has a handful of counts. V usage is TRBV6-1 and J usage is TRBJ2-3; D is ambiguous. The length of the CDR3 is 14 residues. Trimming cost V 8 bases and J 6 bases, with 18 bases left between them. Per germline, CDR1 MNHNS and CDR2 SASEGT. This CDR3 reads CASVSPTSLDTQYF. The CDR3 coding sequence is TGTGCCAGCGTCAGCCCGACCTCCCTGGATACGCAGTATTTT.

The chain is built from TRBV24-1 and TRBJ2-2; D remains ambiguous. This CDR3 has 11 residues. V lost 9 bases and J 1 base, leaving 2 bases between the germline ends. The V gene's germline CDR1 is KGHDR and CDR2 SFDVKD. CDR3 protein: CATENTGELFF. The CDR3 DNA sequence: TGTGCCACCGAGAACACCGGGGAGCTGTTTTTT.

This clonotype has just one count. The V and J genes are TRBV20-1 and TRBJ2-1, with TRBD2 identical over 9 bases. The J call may be mistaken, given a closer DNA end match to TRBJ2-7. Germline CDR1 is DFQATT and CDR2 is SNEGSKA (reference sequence). The CDR3 covers 16 residues. This CDR3 is CSARGLGLAGYNEQYF. CDR3 nucleotide sequence: TGCAGTGCTAGAGGCCTGGGGCTAGCGGGGTACAATGAGCAGTACTTC.

In this sample, this clonotype turned up a few times. The CDR3 protein is CASSDQTGHNEKLFF. For the CDR3, the DNA is TGTGCCAGCAGTGATCAGACAGGGCATAATGAAAAACTGTTTTTT. The chain has TRBV6-1 and TRBJ1-4; 7 nucleotides align to TRBD1. The CDR3 consists of 15 residues. The germline gives CDR1 MNHNS, CDR2 SASEGT. V lost 3 bases to trimming and J lost 4 bases; unmatched junction nucleotides: 5.

The chain joins TRBV27 to TRBJ1-4, with TRBD1 matching over 10 bases. CDR3 length: 16 amino acids. J was trimmed by 4 bases and V by 3 bases; bases with no gene match: 5. Germline V CDR1 and CDR2: MNHEY, SMNVEV (reference sequence). This chain's CDR3 is CASSFRTGGFNEKLFF. In DNA form, the CDR3 reads TGTGCCAGCAGTTTTCGGACAGGGGGTTTTAATGAAAAACTGTTTTTT. The full variable domain, in which reference TRBV27 and TRBJ1-4 provide the parts outside the CDR3, is EAQVTQNPRYLITVTGKKLTVTCSQNMNHEYMSWYRQDPGLGLRQIYYSMNVEVTDKGDVPEGYKVSRKEKRNFPLILESPSPNQTSLYFCASSFRTGGFNEKLFFGSGTQLSVL.

The chain recombines TRBV15 with TRBJ1-1; no clear D. Per germline, CDR1 LNHNV and CDR2 YYDKDF (reference sequence). V lost 0 bases and J 8 bases, leaving 7 bases between the germline ends. This CDR3 has 12 amino acids. CDR3 sequence (DNA): TGTGCCACCAGCAGAGAGGGTTTGGAAGCTTTCTTT. It translates to CATSREGLEAFF.

In this sample, this clonotype turned up a few times. V is TRBV4-1 and J is TRBJ2-3; TRBD1 is a possible D gene (6 bases). Trimming removed 5 bases from V and 6 bases from J, with 12 bases in between. The CDR3 has 13 amino acids. Germline CDR1 reads MGHRA; CDR2 reads YSYEKL. The CDR3 spells CASSERQGDTQYF. The CDR3 DNA follows: TGCGCCAGCAGCGAAAGGCAGGGGGATACGCAGTATTTT.

In its sample, this clonotype was seen many times. The V gene is TRBV29-1, the J gene TRBJ2-1; D possibly matches TRBD1 or TRBD2 (5 bases each). The CDR3 runs 15 residues. Germline loops: CDR1 SQVTM, CDR2 ANQGSEA. Trimming took 2 bases from V and 10 from J, leaving 21 bases between them. As DNA, the CDR3 is TGCAGCGTTGAAAGGAGTAGGTCGGGACCGATGGAGCAGTTCTTC. This gives the protein CSVERSRSGPMEQFF.

This clonotype was seen a single time. The V and J genes are TRBV6-5 and TRBJ2-3; 14 bases agree with TRBD2. V was clipped by 0 bases and J by 5 bases; unmatched bases: 4. The CDR3 covers 17 residues. Germline CDR1 is MNHEY and CDR2 is SVGAGI. The chain's CDR3 is CASSYSGGLAGGDTQYF. The CDR3 region has the DNA TGTGCCAGCAGTTACTCGGGTGGACTAGCGGGGGGAGATACGCAGTATTTT.

This clonotype was detected only a few times. The chain uses TRBV7-3 and TRBJ2-1; D is possibly TRBD2 (6 bases). The V gene lost 5 bases and the J gene lost 8 bases, with 13 bases spanning the gap. This CDR3 is 13 amino acids long. Germline V gene sequence: CDR1 SGHTA, CDR2 FQGTGA. The DNA for the CDR3 is TGTGCCAGCAGCCCGCTGCGGGGCGATGAGCAGTTCTTC. Translation gives CASSPLRGDEQFF.

This clonotype came up once. The CDR3 region has the DNA TGTGCCAGCAGTTTGCAGACAGGGTGGACCACTGAAGCTTTCTTT. As protein: CASSLQTGWTTEAFF. V is TRBV12-3 or TRBV12-4 and J is TRBJ1-1, with TRBD1 matching over 7 bases. Trimming at V came to 3 bases and at J to 4 bases, leaving 8 bases not matched to a gene. CDR3 length equals 15 residues.

The rearrangement uses TRBV2 and TRBJ2-4; D remains ambiguous. Deletions cut 4 bases from V and 0 bases from J, with 10 bases between. CDR3 length: 15 amino acids. In germline, CDR1 is SNHLY, CDR2 FYNNEI. CDR3 DNA: TGTGCCAGCAGTGCTGGAACCCTAGCCAAAAACATTCAGTACTTC. Protein sequence: CASSAGTLAKNIQYF.

This clonotype was recorded a few times. The V and J genes are TRBV25-1 and TRBJ2-1; 8 bases fit TRBD2. V trimming: 7 bases; J trimming: 0 bases; junction bases outside the gene matches: 5. CDR3 size: 15 residues. From germline, CDR1 is MGHDK and CDR2 SYGVNS. CDR3 region: CASKERGSSYNEQFF. The CDR3 DNA reads TGTGCCAGCAAGGAGCGGGGGTCCTCCTACAATGAGCAGTTCTTC.

This clonotype was detected many times. This chain connects TRBV29-1 to TRBJ2-7, with TRBD1 as a possible D gene (6 bases). The CDR3 loop spans 12 amino acids. Per the germline V gene, CDR1 is SQVTM and CDR2 is ANQGSEA. V dropped 5 bases and J dropped 4 bases, with 12 bases sitting between them. The CDR3 DNA reads as TGCAGCGTTAAAAGGACAGAGTACGAGCAGTACTTC. It yields the protein CSVKRTEYEQYF.